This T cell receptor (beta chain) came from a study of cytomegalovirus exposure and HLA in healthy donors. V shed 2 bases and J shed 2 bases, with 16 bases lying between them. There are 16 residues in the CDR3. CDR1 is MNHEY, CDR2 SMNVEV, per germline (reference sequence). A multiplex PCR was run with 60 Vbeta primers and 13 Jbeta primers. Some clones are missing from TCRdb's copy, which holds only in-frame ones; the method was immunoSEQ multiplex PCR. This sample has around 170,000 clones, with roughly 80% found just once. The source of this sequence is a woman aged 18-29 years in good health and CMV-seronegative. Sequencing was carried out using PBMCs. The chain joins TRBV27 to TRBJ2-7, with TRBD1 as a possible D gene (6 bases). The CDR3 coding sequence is TGTGCCAGCAGTTTAATGTCGGGACAAGACGCCTACGAGCAGTACTTC. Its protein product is CASSLMSGQDAYEQYF.